This T cell receptor (beta chain) was identified during a study of patients and donors after allogeneic stem cell transplantation (dated by TCRdb to the early 2020s). Library prep was done by RT-PCR. The run used a NextSeq 550. The raw public data were reprocessed by TCRdb itself: fastp quality trimming at Q25, MiXCR clonotype calling, in-frame beta chains only. Records with the same CDR3 protein are collapsed into one entry carrying the most frequent genes and DNA. This sample holds about 150,000 distinct CDR3 sequences; 24% were observed only once. The top ten clonotypes cover 25% to 30% of the sample. Remarks on this clonotype: Its antigen specificity is not known. No quality values exist for individual bases; no much larger clone is one base distant.

Counted from cysteine to phenylalanine, this CDR3 has 12 amino acids. Only CDR3 DNA remains: 36 bases, in frame from the first base. CDR1 and CDR2 (SQVTM, ANQGSEA) derive from the germline V gene. At the junction V is shortened by 5 bases and J by 1 base, with 6 bases in between. The sequence came from a human donor who was either an allogeneic HSCT recipient or a stem cell or donor lymphocyte infusion donor (not recorded which). It is not recorded whose cells these are; they may come from a transplant donor. In this chain, TRBV29-1 is recombined with TRBJ1-5, with the D gene uncertain. The sequenced sample was blood, either unsorted or a sorted T cell fraction (not recorded which). The CDR3 in this case is CSVSQSNQPQHF. In nucleotide form, the sequence is TGCAGCGTTAGCCAGAGCAATCAGCCCCAGCATTTT.